The TCR beta chain under discussion was sequenced for a study of T-cell memory formation after mild COVID-19. Overall study context: TCR clusters mostly belonged to single donors.

General study points: Confirmation was lacking for SARS-CoV-2 specificity of second-wave clones that peaked on day 37. CD4/CD8 balance held among clones contracting day 15 to 85, and later expanders leaned CD4+.

TCRdb used MiXCR to reprocess the 5' RACE reads, holding one entry per CDR3 protein. The sample includes 450,000 or so distinct CDR3 sequences, 20% to 25% seen only once; the top ten take around an eighth. With 0 bases clipped from V and 0 bases from J, the junction kept 5 bases outside the gene matches. This CDR3 spans 16 amino acids. The germline CDR1 and CDR2 sequences are DFQATT and SNEGSKA (reference sequence). This clonotype was detected only a few times. What it binds is unknown. V is TRBV20-1 and J is TRBJ2-1, with 7 bases aligning to TRBD1. The source is an adult woman who had mild COVID-19 (a few samples of this study predate the infection). Cell type and time point are not known. Sequencing was carried out using PBMCs or a T cell subset sorted from them (not recorded which). DNA for the CDR3: TGCAGTGCTAGAGACGCGGACAGGTCCTCCTACAATGAGCAGTTCTTC. Translated: CSARDADRSSYNEQFF.